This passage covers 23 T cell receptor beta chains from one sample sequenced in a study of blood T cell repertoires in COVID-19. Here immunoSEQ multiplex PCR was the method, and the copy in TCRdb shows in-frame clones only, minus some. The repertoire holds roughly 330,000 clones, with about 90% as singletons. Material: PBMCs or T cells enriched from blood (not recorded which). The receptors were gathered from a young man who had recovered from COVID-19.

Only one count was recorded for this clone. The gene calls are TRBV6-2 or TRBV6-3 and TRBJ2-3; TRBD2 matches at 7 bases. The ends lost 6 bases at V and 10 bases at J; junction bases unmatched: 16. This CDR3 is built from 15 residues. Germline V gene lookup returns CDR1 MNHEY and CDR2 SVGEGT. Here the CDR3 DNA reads TGTGCCAGCAGCCGGTCCGGGACTATAGGATCGGCGCAGTATTTT. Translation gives CASSRSGTIGSAQYF.

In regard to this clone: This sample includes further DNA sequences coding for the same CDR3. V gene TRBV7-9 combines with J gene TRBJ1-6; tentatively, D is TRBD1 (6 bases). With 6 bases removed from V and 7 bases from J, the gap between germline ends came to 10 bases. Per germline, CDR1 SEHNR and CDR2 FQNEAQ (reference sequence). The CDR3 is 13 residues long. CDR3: CASRPTGNSPLHF. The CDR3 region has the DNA TGTGCCAGCAGACCTACAGGGAATTCACCCCTCCACTTT.

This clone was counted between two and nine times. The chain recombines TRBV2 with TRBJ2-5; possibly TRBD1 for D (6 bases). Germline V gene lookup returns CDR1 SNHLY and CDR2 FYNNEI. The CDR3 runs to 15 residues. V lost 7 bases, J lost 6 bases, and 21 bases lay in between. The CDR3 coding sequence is TGTGCCAGCACAAAAACAGGGCCCCCACTCCAGACCCAGTACTTC. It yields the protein CASTKTGPPLQTQYF.

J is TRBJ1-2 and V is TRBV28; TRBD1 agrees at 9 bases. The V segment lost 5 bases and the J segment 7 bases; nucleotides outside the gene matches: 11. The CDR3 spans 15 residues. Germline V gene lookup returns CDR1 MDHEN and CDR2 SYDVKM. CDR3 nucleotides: TGTGCCAGCAGTCTACAGGGGGCTCGACAGGGTGGCTACACCTTC. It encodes CASSLQGARQGGYTF.

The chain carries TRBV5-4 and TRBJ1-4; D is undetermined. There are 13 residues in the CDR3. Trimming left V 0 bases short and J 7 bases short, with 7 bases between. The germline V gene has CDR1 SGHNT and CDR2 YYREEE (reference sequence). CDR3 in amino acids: CASSLVGAEKLFF. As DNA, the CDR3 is TGTGCCAGCAGCTTGGTGGGCGCTGAAAAACTGTTTTTT.

The CDR3 here is CASSVRDSGSYEQYF. The CDR3 DNA reads as TGTGCCAGCAGTGTCAGGGACAGCGGCTCCTACGAGCAGTACTTC. V is TRBV2 and J is TRBJ2-7; 7 bases align to TRBD1. CDR1 and CDR2 (germline): SNHLY, FYNNEI. The CDR3 totals 15 residues. After removal of 4 bases from V and 0 bases from J, the junction contained 6 bases not matched to a gene.

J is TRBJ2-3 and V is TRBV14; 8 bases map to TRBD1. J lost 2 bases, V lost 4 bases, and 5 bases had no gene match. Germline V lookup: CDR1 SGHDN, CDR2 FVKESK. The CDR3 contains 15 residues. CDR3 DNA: TGTGCCAGCAGCCTCGGGACAGGCCCCACAGATACGCAGTATTTT. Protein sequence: CASSLGTGPTDTQYF. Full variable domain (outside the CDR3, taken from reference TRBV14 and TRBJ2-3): EAGVTQFPSHSVIEKGQTVTLRCDPISGHDNLYWYRRVMGKEIKFLLHFVKESKQDESGMPNNRFLAERTGGTYSTLKVQPAELEDSGVYFCASSLGTGPTDTQYFGPGTRLTVL.

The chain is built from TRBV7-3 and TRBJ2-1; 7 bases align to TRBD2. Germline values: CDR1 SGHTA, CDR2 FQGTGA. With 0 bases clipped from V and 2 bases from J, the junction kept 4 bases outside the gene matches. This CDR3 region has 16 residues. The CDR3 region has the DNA TGTGCCAGCAGCTTAACTGCGGGACTAACCTACAATGAGCAGTTCTTC. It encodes CASSLTAGLTYNEQFF. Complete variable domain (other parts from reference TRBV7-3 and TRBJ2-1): GAGVSQTPSNKVTEKGKYVELRCDPISGHTALYWYRQSLGQGPEFLIYFQGTGAADDSGLPNDRFFAVRPEGSVSTLKIQRTERGDSAVYLCASSLTAGLTYNEQFFGPGTRLTVL.

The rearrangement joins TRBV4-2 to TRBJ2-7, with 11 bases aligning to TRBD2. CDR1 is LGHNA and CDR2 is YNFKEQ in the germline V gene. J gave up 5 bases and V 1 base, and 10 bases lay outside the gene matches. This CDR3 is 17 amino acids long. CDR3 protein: CASSQGSSGGVDDEQYF. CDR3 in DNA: TGTGCCAGCAGCCAAGGAAGTAGCGGGGGGGTCGACGACGAGCAGTACTTC.

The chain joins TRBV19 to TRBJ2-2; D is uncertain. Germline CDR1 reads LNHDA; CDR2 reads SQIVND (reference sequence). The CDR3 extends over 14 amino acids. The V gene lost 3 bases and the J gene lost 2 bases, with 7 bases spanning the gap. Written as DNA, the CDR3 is TGTGCCAGTAGTATGTTGGCTAACACCGGGGAGCTGTTTTTT. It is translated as CASSMLANTGELFF.

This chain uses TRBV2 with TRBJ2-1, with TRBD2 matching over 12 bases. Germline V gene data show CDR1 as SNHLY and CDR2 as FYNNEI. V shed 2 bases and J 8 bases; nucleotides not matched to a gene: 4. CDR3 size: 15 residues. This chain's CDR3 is CASSELAGGFDEQFF. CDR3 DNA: TGTGCCAGCAGTGAACTAGCGGGGGGGTTCGATGAGCAGTTCTTC.

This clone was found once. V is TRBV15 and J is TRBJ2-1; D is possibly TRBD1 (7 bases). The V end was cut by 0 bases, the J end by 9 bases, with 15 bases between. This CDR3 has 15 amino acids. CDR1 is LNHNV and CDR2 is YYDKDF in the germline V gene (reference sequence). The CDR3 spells CATSRDQGGRGEQFF. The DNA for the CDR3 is TGTGCCACCAGCAGAGATCAGGGGGGAAGGGGTGAGCAGTTCTTC.

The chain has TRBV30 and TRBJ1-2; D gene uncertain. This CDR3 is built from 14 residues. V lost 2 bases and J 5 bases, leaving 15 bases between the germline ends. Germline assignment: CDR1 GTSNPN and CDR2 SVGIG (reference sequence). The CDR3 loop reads CAWSNPGGGYGYTF. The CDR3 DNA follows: TGTGCCTGGAGTAACCCGGGAGGAGGGTATGGCTACACCTTC.

For the CDR3, the DNA is TGTGCCAGCTCAAAGACACCAGCAAATTCACCCCTCCACTTT. This encodes CASSKTPANSPLHF. This chain uses TRBV18 with TRBJ1-6; the D is unclear. Trimming took 5 bases from V and 7 from J, leaving 12 bases between them. This CDR3 contains 14 residues. CDR1 and CDR2 from the germline V gene are KGHSH and LQKENI. Supplemented by reference TRBV18 and TRBJ1-6, the full variable domain reads NAGVMQNPRHLVRRRGQEARLRCSPMKGHSHVYWYRQLPEEGLKFMVYLQKENIIDESGMPKERFSAEFPKEGPSILRIQQVVRGDSAAYFCASSKTPANSPLHFGNGTRLTVT.

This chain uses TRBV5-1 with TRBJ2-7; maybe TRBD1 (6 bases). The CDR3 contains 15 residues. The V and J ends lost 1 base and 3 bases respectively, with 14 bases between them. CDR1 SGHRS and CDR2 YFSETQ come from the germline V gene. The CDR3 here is CASSLTSTGYYEQYF. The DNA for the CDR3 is TGCGCCAGCAGCTTGACTTCGACAGGCTACTACGAGCAGTACTTC. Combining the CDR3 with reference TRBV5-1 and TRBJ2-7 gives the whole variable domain KAGVTQTPRYLIKTRGQQVTLSCSPISGHRSVSWYQQTPGQGLQFLFEYFSETQRNKGNFPGRFSGRQFSNSRSEMNVSTLELGDSALYLCASSLTSTGYYEQYFGPGTRLTVT.

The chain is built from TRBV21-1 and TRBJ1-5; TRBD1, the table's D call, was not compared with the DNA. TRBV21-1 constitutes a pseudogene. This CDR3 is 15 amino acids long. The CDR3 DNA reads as TGTGCCAGCAGCAAAGGGGCGGACAGGGATCAGCCCCAGCATTTT. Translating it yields CASSKGADRDQPQHF.

DNA of the CDR3: TGCAGTGCTAGTCCCCGGGATCCCTACGAGCAGTACTTC. It is translated as CSASPRDPYEQYF. The chain uses TRBV20-1 and TRBJ2-7; D may be TRBD2 (5 bases). The CDR3 totals 13 residues. Trimming removed 3 bases at V and 2 bases at J, with 11 bases between. Germline V CDR1 and CDR2: DFQATT, SNEGSKA (reference sequence).

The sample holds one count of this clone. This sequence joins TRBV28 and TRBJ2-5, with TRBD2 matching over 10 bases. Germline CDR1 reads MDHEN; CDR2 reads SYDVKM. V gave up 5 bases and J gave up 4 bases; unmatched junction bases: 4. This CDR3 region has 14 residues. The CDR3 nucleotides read TGTGCCAGCAGTCGAGCGGGGGGGCGAGAGACCCAGTACTTC. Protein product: CASSRAGGRETQYF.

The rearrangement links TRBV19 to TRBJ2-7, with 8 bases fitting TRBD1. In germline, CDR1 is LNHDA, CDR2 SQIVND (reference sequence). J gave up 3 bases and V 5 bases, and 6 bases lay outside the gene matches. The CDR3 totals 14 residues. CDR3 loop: CASSPRTGYYEQYF. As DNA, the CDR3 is TGTGCCAGTAGTCCAAGGACAGGGTACTACGAGCAGTACTTC.

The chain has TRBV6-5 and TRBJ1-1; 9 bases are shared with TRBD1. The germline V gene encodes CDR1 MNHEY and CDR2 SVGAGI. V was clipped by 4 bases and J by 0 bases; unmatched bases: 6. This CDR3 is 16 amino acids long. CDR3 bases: TGTGCCAGCAGTTTCAACAGGGGGCTCATGAACACTGAAGCTTTCTTT. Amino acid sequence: CASSFNRGLMNTEAFF.

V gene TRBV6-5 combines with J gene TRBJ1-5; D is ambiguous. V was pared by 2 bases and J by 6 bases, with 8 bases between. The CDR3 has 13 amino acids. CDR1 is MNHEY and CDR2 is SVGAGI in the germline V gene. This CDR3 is CASSYGSSQPQHF. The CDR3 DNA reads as TGTGCCAGCAGTTACGGTTCGAGTCAGCCCCAGCATTTT.

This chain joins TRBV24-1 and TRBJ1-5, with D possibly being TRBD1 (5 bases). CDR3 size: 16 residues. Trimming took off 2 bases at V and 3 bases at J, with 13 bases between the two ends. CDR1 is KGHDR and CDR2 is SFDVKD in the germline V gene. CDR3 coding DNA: TGTGCCACCAGTGATTCGGAAAGGGGTAACAATCAGCCCCAGCATTTT. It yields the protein CATSDSERGNNQPQHF.

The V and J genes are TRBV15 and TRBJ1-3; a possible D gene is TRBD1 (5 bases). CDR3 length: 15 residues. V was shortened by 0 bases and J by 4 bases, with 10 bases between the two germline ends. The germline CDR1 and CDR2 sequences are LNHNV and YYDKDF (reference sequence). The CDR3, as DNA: TGTGCCACCAGCAGAGATAGGGGCCTCGGAAACACCATATATTTT. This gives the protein CATSRDRGLGNTIYF.